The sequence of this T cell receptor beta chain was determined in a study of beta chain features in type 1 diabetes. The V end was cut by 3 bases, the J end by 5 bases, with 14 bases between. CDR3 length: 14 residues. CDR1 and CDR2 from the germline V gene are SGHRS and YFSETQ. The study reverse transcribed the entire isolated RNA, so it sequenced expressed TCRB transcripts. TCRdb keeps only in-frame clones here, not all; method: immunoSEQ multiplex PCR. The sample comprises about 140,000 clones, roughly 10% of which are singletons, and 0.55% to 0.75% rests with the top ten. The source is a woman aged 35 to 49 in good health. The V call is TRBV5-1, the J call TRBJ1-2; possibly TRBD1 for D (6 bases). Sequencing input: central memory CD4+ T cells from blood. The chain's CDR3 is CASSSGTMGYGYTF. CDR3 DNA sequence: TGCGCCAGCAGCTCGGGGACAATGGGTTATGGCTACACCTTC. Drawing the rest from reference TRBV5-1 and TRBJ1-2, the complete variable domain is KAGVTQTPRYLIKTRGQQVTLSCSPISGHRSVSWYQQTPGQGLQFLFEYFSETQRNKGNFPGRFSGRQFSNSRSEMNVSTLELGDSALYLCASSSGTMGYGYTFGSGTRLTVV.